The clone carrying this T cell receptor beta chain appeared a few times. The antigen remains unidentified. This sample stems from a study of Tregs in tolerant kidney transplant recipients. Looking at the study overall: Mixed chimerism was transient after nonmyeloablative marrow transplants from related graft donors. Sorting after B cell culture yielded CD25+CD127- and 4-1BB+CD40L- CD4+ cells. An approximately three-day belatacept mixed lymphocyte reaction, sometimes plus 5-day graft donor restimulation, preceded CD4+CD25+CD127- sorting.

There are 15 residues in the CDR3. Trimming removed 3 bases from V and 7 bases from J, with 16 bases in between. Germline-derived CDR1 and CDR2 are LNHDA and SQIVND (reference sequence). TCRdb's table, derived via immunoSEQ multiplex PCR, lists solely in-frame clones and lacks some. This table holds roughly 10,000 clones, approximately 90% found once. This chain uses TRBV19 with TRBJ2-1; no clear D. The source of this sequence is a human patient who received a combined kidney and bone marrow transplant. This material consisted of Tregs from blood cultured with allogeneic cells, taken before the transplant. The CDR3 region has the DNA TGTGCCAGTAGTATGGCCCCGGCAGGTCAGAATGAGCAGTTCTTC. This encodes CASSMAPAGQNEQFF.